Presented here are 27 T cell receptor beta chains from one specimen sequenced in a study of cytomegalovirus exposure and HLA in healthy donors. This table comes from immunoSEQ multiplex PCR, and its TCRdb copy is limited to in-frame clones, with some not included. Here the sample spans about 160,000 clones, roughly 90% being singletons. The sequenced material came from PBMCs. These receptors came from a woman in her 30s in good health and CMV-seronegative.

This clone was counted a single time. CDR3 nucleotides: TGCGCCAGCAGCCAAGATTGGGGCTCCGGGACAATTGATGGCTACACCTTC. It encodes CASSQDWGSGTIDGYTF. J is TRBJ1-2 and V is TRBV4-3; a possible D gene is TRBD1 (6 bases). Looked up from germline, CDR1 is LGHNA and CDR2 is YSLEER. The V end was cut by 0 bases, the J end by 6 bases, with 20 bases between. There are 17 residues in the CDR3.

This chain connects TRBV11-1 to TRBJ2-1; 8 bases are a match to TRBD1. In germline, CDR1 is SGHAT, CDR2 FQDESV (reference sequence). The CDR3 contains 14 residues. Unmatched junction bases numbered 2, after V lost 2 bases and J lost 5 bases. CDR3 residues: CASSLYRGDNEQFF. DNA of the CDR3: TGTGCCAGCAGCTTATACAGGGGGGACAATGAGCAGTTCTTC.

The V call is TRBV6-5, the J call TRBJ1-1; tentatively, D is TRBD1 (6 bases). CDR3 size: 15 residues. CDR1 MNHEY and CDR2 SVGAGI come from the germline V gene. Trimming left V 6 bases short and J 1 base short, with 15 bases between. Written as DNA, the CDR3 is TGTGCCAGCAGCAACCGACAGGCTGGGAACACTGAAGCTTTCTTT. Its protein product is CASSNRQAGNTEAFF.

This rearrangement joins TRBV27 to TRBJ1-6; 8 nucleotides agree with TRBD1. The CDR3 is 16 residues long. Unmatched junction bases numbered 11, after V lost 6 bases and J lost 7 bases. Per the germline V gene, CDR1 is MNHEY and CDR2 is SMNVEV (reference sequence). CDR3 loop: CASRDEDRETNSPLHF. CDR3 coding DNA: TGTGCCAGCAGGGACGAGGACAGGGAGACAAATTCACCCCTCCACTTT.

This clone was observed once. The chain uses TRBV6-5 and TRBJ1-6; no firm D call. The CDR3 sequence is 15 residues long. Trimming cost V 4 bases and J 2 bases, with 9 bases left between them. Germline V gives CDR1 MNHEY, CDR2 SVGAGI. CDR3 nucleotide sequence: TGTGCCAGCAGTTCGGAGAGGGCCTATAATTCACCCCTCCACTTT. This translates into CASSSERAYNSPLHF.

The chain combines TRBV5-1 with TRBJ2-3; D possibly corresponds to TRBD2 (6 bases). Deletions cut 4 bases from V and 0 bases from J, with 15 bases between. Germline assignment: CDR1 SGHRS and CDR2 YFSETQ. The CDR3 contains 16 residues. This chain's CDR3 is CASSPTFGLSTDTQYF. The CDR3, as DNA: TGCGCCAGCAGCCCGACATTCGGACTAAGCACAGATACGCAGTATTTT.

V is TRBV2 and J is TRBJ2-7, with a tentative D call TRBD2 (6 bases). With 1 base removed from V and 6 bases from J, the gap between germline ends came to 22 bases. This CDR3 contains 17 residues. The germline V gene encodes CDR1 SNHLY and CDR2 FYNNEI. In DNA, the CDR3 is TGTGCCAGCAGTGAAGTCTCGAATCGGATCCGGCGGGGCGAGCAGTACTTC. Amino acids: CASSEVSNRIRRGEQYF. The entire variable domain, with the rest obtained from reference TRBV2 and TRBJ2-7, is as follows: EPEVTQTPSHQVTQMGQEVILRCVPISNHLYFYWYRQILGQKVEFLVSFYNNEISEKSEIFDDQFSVERPDGSNFTLKIRSTKLEDSAMYFCASSEVSNRIRRGEQYFGPGTRLTVT.

The chain combines TRBV13 with TRBJ2-7; 7 nucleotides align to TRBD2. Germline V gene data show CDR1 as PRHDT and CDR2 as FYEKMQ (reference sequence). CDR3 length: 14 amino acids. With 3 bases clipped from V and 0 bases from J, the junction kept 2 bases outside the gene matches. Here the CDR3 reads CASSLGGSSYEQYF. The CDR3 DNA reads as TGTGCCAGCAGCTTGGGGGGGAGCTCCTACGAGCAGTACTTC.

The chain combines TRBV7-2 with TRBJ2-1, with 8 bases fitting TRBD1. The junction had 9 bases not matched to a gene; V was cut back by 1 base and J by 16 bases. CDR3 length: 13 residues. From germline, CDR1 is SGHTA and CDR2 FQGNSA. CDR3: CASSLDSPGGAFF. DNA of the CDR3: TGTGCCAGCAGCTTAGATTCCCCAGGGGGCGCTTTCTTC.

The chain combines TRBV7-6 with TRBJ2-7, with a weak D call TRBD1 (6 bases). With 5 bases removed from V and 4 bases from J, the gap between germline ends came to 15 bases. Germline-derived CDR1 and CDR2 are SGHVS and FNYEAQ. This CDR3 region has 14 residues. CDR3 in amino acids: CASSEQGVVYEQYF. Written as DNA, the CDR3 is TGTGCCAGCAGCGAACAGGGTGTAGTTTACGAGCAGTACTTC. The entire variable domain, with the rest obtained from reference TRBV7-6 and TRBJ2-7, is as follows: GAGVSQSPRYKVTKRGQDVALRCDPISGHVSLYWYRQALGQGPEFLTYFNYEAQQDKSGLPNDRFSAERPEGSISTLTIQRTEQRDSAMYRCASSEQGVVYEQYFGPGTRLTVT.

This chain connects TRBV5-1 to TRBJ2-3, with a weak D call TRBD2 (5 bases). V lost 0 bases, J lost 1 base, and 12 bases lay in between. Germline-derived CDR1 and CDR2 are SGHRS and YFSETQ. This CDR3 region has 16 residues. The CDR3 DNA reads TGCGCCAGCAGCTTGGAGGGCGGGTTCGGCACAGATACGCAGTATTTT. Translating it yields CASSLEGGFGTDTQYF.

The chain is built from TRBV28 and TRBJ1-3, with D maybe TRBD1 (6 bases). The CDR3 has 14 residues. With 3 bases removed from V and 3 bases from J, the gap between germline ends came to 9 bases. The V gene's germline CDR1 is MDHEN and CDR2 SYDVKM. CDR3 bases: TGTGCCAGCAGTTTCGGGGGGCTTGGAAACACCATATATTTT. The encoded protein is CASSFGGLGNTIYF. The variable domain in full, completed from reference TRBV28 and TRBJ1-3, reads DVKVTQSSRYLVKRTGEKVFLECVQDMDHENMFWYRQDPGLGLRLIYFSYDVKMKEKGDIPEGYSVSREKKERFSLILESASTNQTSMYLCASSFGGLGNTIYFGEGSWLTVV.

The rearrangement uses TRBV4-2 and TRBJ1-4; no reliable D call. The germline V gene has CDR1 LGHNA and CDR2 YNFKEQ. This CDR3 is built from 11 residues. Trimming took 4 bases from V and 6 from J, leaving 3 bases between them. The chain's CDR3 is CASSRDEKLFF. In nucleotides, the CDR3 is TGTGCCAGCAGCCGGGATGAAAAACTGTTTTTT.

The rearrangement joins TRBV11-2 to TRBJ2-3; 7 nucleotides align to TRBD1. The germline V gene has CDR1 SGHAT and CDR2 FQNNGV. Unmatched junction bases numbered 8, after V lost 5 bases and J lost 3 bases. The CDR3 length is 15 residues. Here the CDR3 reads CASSGGTAPTDTQYF. The DNA for the CDR3 is TGTGCCAGCAGCGGTGGGACAGCCCCTACAGATACGCAGTATTTT.

This chain connects TRBV14 to TRBJ1-6, with D unresolved. Per the germline V gene, CDR1 is SGHDN and CDR2 is FVKESK. The CDR3 is 14 amino acids. Between the trimmed V and J ends, which lost 4 bases and 7 bases, there was a span of 11 bases. CDR3 residues: CASSLTRENSPLHF. The CDR3 nucleotides are TGTGCCAGCAGCCTAACACGAGAAAATTCACCCCTCCACTTT.

The chain joins TRBV7-6 to TRBJ1-1, with no clear D. The length of the CDR3 is 18 residues. Per the germline V gene, CDR1 is SGHVS and CDR2 is FNYEAQ. V dropped 1 base and J dropped 0 bases, with 18 bases sitting between them. DNA for the CDR3: TGTGCCAGCAGCTTAGAGAGTTTGGGGTCCCGCTTGAACACTGAAGCTTTCTTT. Protein: CASSLESLGSRLNTEAFF.

This clone has only one observation. The chain combines TRBV6-1 with TRBJ1-3; D is perhaps TRBD1 (5 bases). Germline assignment: CDR1 MNHNS and CDR2 SASEGT. Deletions cut 4 bases from V and 2 bases from J, with 9 bases between. The CDR3 is 14 amino acids. The CDR3 sequence: CASSVEGTGNTIYF. The DNA for the CDR3 is TGTGCCAGCAGTGTAGAGGGGACTGGAAACACCATATATTTT.

The chain has TRBV9 and TRBJ2-3, with D possibly being TRBD1 (5 bases). The CDR3 runs to 14 residues. V was shortened by 0 bases and J by 2 bases, with 7 bases between the two germline ends. Germline V lookup: CDR1 SGDLS, CDR2 YYNGEE. The CDR3 nucleotides are TGTGCCAGCAGCGTAGAGGGGTCCACAGATACGCAGTATTTT. The encoded protein is CASSVEGSTDTQYF.

Regarding this clone: One end of the junction varies from germline; a read error may be responsible. J is TRBJ1-2 and V is TRBV30, with D maybe TRBD1 (5 bases). The CDR3 is 13 residues long. Germline-derived CDR1 and CDR2 are GTSNPN and SVGIG (reference sequence). CDR3 loop: CAWIDSEGYDYTF. DNA for the CDR3: TGTGCCTGGATCGACAGCGAGGGCTATGACTACACCTTC.

The chain's CDR3 is CASSQGRDQPQHF. The CDR3 DNA reads as TGTGCCAGCAGCCAAGGAAGAGATCAGCCCCAGCATTTT. The rearrangement joins TRBV14 to TRBJ1-5; unclear D gene. Trimming stripped 1 base from V and 5 bases from J, with 6 bases between. The CDR3 runs to 13 residues. In germline, CDR1 is SGHDN, CDR2 FVKESK.

V gene TRBV4-3 combines with J gene TRBJ1-5, with TRBD1 matching 7 bases. V was clipped by 1 base and J by 2 bases; unmatched bases: 2. The CDR3 is 15 residues long. The germline gives CDR1 LGHNA, CDR2 YSLEER. CDR3 nucleotide sequence: TGCGCCAGCAGCCAAGGGACAGGCCGCAATCAGCCCCAGCATTTT. This gives the protein CASSQGTGRNQPQHF.

The chain combines TRBV2 with TRBJ2-7; 11 bases align to TRBD2. V trimming: 0 bases; J trimming: 3 bases; junction bases outside the gene matches: 7. This CDR3 contains 17 residues. Germline lookup yields CDR1 SNHLY and CDR2 FYNNEI. CDR3 DNA: TGTGCCAGCAGTGAAGCGCTTCTAGCGGGGGGATTCTACGAGCAGTACTTC. Translated, it gives CASSEALLAGGFYEQYF.

The chain has TRBV9 and TRBJ2-7, with unresolved D. CDR1 is SGDLS and CDR2 is YYNGEE in the germline V gene. The V and J ends lost 3 bases and 0 bases respectively, with 4 bases between them. CDR3 length: 12 amino acids. In nucleotides, the CDR3 is TGTGCCAGCAGCGGAGTCTCCTACGAGCAGTACTTC. This sequence encodes CASSGVSYEQYF.

CDR3 in DNA: TGTGCCAGCAGCTTACAGGGCGGGCTGGGCGGCTACACCTTC. It codes for CASSLQGGLGGYTF. V usage is TRBV7-8 and J usage is TRBJ1-2; possible D gene TRBD1, 5 bases. The CDR3 is 14 amino acids. Trimming pared 2 bases from V and 8 bases from J, leaving 15 bases between. Germline values: CDR1 SGHVS, CDR2 FQNEAQ.

V and J are TRBV19 and TRBJ2-5, with 8 bases matching TRBD1. The CDR3 totals 16 residues. With V trimmed by 4 bases and J by 5 bases, 12 bases remained unmatched. Germline V gene data show CDR1 as LNHDA and CDR2 as SQIVND (reference sequence). CDR3: CASSSPGTGVGETQYF. DNA for the CDR3: TGTGCCAGTAGTAGCCCCGGGACAGGTGTAGGCGAGACCCAGTACTTC.

This chain links TRBV7-2 with TRBJ2-3, with D perhaps TRBD1 or TRBD2 (5 bases each). Germline assignment: CDR1 SGHTA and CDR2 FQGNSA. CDR3 length: 17 amino acids. With 5 bases removed from V and 8 bases from J, the gap between germline ends came to 26 bases. CDR3 DNA sequence: TGTGCCAGCAGCCCAGGGTCCTTTGGACCGGGGATGAGTACGCAGTATTTT. Encoded protein: CASSPGSFGPGMSTQYF.

The rearrangement uses TRBV27 and TRBJ2-1; no reliable D call. This CDR3 region has 12 residues. The ends were cut back, 6 bases at V and 7 bases at J, with 10 bases in the middle. Germline assignment: CDR1 MNHEY and CDR2 SMNVEV (reference sequence). Written as DNA, the CDR3 is TGTGCCAGCAGCCCCTCCCGTAATGAGCAGTTCTTC. Its protein is CASSPSRNEQFF.